This TCR beta chain originates from a study of blood T cells in healthy people across ages. The junction had 8 bases not matched to a gene; V was cut back by 4 bases and J by 13 bases. The CDR3 has 13 residues. Germline V gene sequence: CDR1 SGHTA, CDR2 FQGNSA. This clonotype was counted many times. Primed by a sample-barcoded 5' primer and a J-beta primer mix, a second PCR proceeded for 7 to 11 cycles. TCRdb fed the 5' RACE reads into MiXCR, producing one record per CDR3 protein. The sample holds a few hundred thousand distinct CDR3 sequences, about half seen once. The clonotype originates from a man aged 55 to 70 in good health. The sequencing input was blood. The rearrangement uses TRBV7-2 and TRBJ2-1; 9 nucleotides line up with TRBD1. The CDR3 nucleotides read TGTGCCAGCAGCTCCCGGGACAGGGACCAACAGTTCTTC. It codes for CASSSRDRDQQFF. The full variable domain, rest sourced from reference TRBV7-2 and TRBJ2-1, is GAGVSQSPSNKVTEKGKDVELRCDPISGHTALYWYRQSLGQGLEFLIYFQGNSAPDKSGLPSDRFSAERTGGSVSTLTIQRTQQEDSAVYLCASSSRDRDQQFFGPGTRLTVL.